The 2 T cell receptor beta chains below all came from one sample that was sequenced in a study of identical twins. TCRdb itself ran the 5' RACE reads through MiXCR, one entry per CDR3 protein. The sample has fewer than 350,000 distinct CDR3 sequences, roughly 8.6% seen once. This sample also appeared in a second study, on yellow fever vaccine responses in identical twins.

The sequenced sample was memory (CD45RO+) T cells sorted from blood. The receptors were sampled from a woman younger than 30 in good health.

This clonotype was counted ten times or more. For the CDR3, the DNA is TGCGCCAGCAGCGCAGAGCAGGGTACTGAAGCTTTCTTT. This translates into CASSAEQGTEAFF. The chain couples TRBV5-1 to TRBJ1-1; D is perhaps TRBD1 (5 bases). Germline loops: CDR1 SGHRS, CDR2 YFSETQ. The CDR3 length is 13 residues. Between the trimmed V and J ends, which lost 4 bases and 5 bases, there was a span of 12 bases.

This clonotype occurred many times. The chain uses TRBV9 and TRBJ2-7; D gene unclear. Germline V gene sequence: CDR1 SGDLS, CDR2 YYNGEE. Trimming shortened V by 0 bases and J by 3 bases, and 7 bases separated the two germline ends. The CDR3 sequence is 13 residues long. The DNA of the CDR3 is TGTGCCAGCAGCGTAGGGCCTTACTACGAGCAGTACTTC. Translated: CASSVGPYYEQYF.